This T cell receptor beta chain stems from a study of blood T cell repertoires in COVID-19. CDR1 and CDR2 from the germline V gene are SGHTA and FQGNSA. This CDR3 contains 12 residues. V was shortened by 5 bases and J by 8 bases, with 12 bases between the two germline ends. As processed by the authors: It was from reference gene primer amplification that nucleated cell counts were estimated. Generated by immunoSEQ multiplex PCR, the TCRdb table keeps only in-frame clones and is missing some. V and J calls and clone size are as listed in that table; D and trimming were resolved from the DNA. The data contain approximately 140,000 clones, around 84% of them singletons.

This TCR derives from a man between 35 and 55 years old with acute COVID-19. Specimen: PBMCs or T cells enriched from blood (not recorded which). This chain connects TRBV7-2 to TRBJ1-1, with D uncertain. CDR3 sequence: CASSPAGREAFF. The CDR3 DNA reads TGTGCCAGCAGCCCCGCCGGGAGGGAAGCTTTCTTT.